Listed below are T cell receptor beta chains from one sample, sequenced in a study of cytomegalovirus exposure and HLA in healthy donors. Sequencing was performed with immunoSEQ multiplex PCR; in TCRdb, only in-frame clones are kept and a portion is missing. In the table there are more than 140,000 clones, roughly nine tenths of which are singletons. The material sequenced was PBMCs. Receptors were obtained from a woman aged 18 to 35 in good health and CMV-seropositive. Both conserved end residues are part of each CDR3. Each record gives: clone size, D gene, V gene, J gene, CDR3 protein, CDR3 DNA. A D gene is named only where the DNA matches it firmly. Where a row states a size, it is once, few, many or the class of an expanded clone; other rows omit it.

abundance: NA
d_gene: NA
v_gene: TRBV7-7
j_gene: TRBJ2-7
CDR3aa: CASSPTVNSYEQYF
CDR3nt: TGTGCTAGCAGCCCTACAGTTAACTCCTACGAGCAGTACTTC

abundance: NA
d_gene: NA
v_gene: TRBV30
j_gene: TRBJ2-7
CDR3aa: CAWSGERYEQYF
CDR3nt: TGTGCCTGGAGCGGGGAGCGGTACGAGCAGTACTTC

abundance: NA
d_gene: NA
v_gene: TRBV7-3
j_gene: TRBJ2-1
CDR3aa: CASSLTLADEQFF
CDR3nt: TGTGCCAGCAGCTTAACACTAGCCGATGAGCAGTTCTTC

abundance: NA
d_gene: NA
v_gene: TRBV19
j_gene: TRBJ1-5
CDR3aa: CASSMAGGRNQPQHF
CDR3nt: TGTGCCAGTAGTATGGCGGGGGGACGCAATCAGCCCCAGCATTTT

abundance: NA
d_gene: TRBD2
v_gene: TRBV6-1
j_gene: TRBJ2-7
CDR3aa: CASSLEGGRPYEQYF
CDR3nt: TGTGCCAGCAGTTTAGAGGGAGGGAGACCCTACGAGCAGTACTTC

abundance: NA
d_gene: NA
v_gene: TRBV6-5
j_gene: TRBJ2-1
CDR3aa: CASSSRGYNEQFF
CDR3nt: TGTGCCAGCAGTTCAAGGGGATACAATGAGCAGTTCTTC

abundance: NA
d_gene: NA
v_gene: TRBV11-1
j_gene: TRBJ2-7
CDR3aa: CASSLAVSSYEQYF
CDR3nt: TGTGCCAGCAGCTTAGCGGTGAGCTCCTACGAGCAGTACTTC

abundance: once
d_gene: NA
v_gene: TRBV28
j_gene: TRBJ2-3
CDR3aa: CASSLVPDRRDTDTQYF
CDR3nt: TGTGCCAGCAGTTTAGTCCCGGACAGGAGGGACACAGATACGCAGTATTTT

abundance: NA
d_gene: TRBD1
v_gene: TRBV19
j_gene: TRBJ1-5
CDR3aa: CASSIETGQQPQHF
CDR3nt: TGTGCCAGTAGTATAGAGACAGGGCAGCAGCCCCAGCATTTT

abundance: once
d_gene: TRBD2
v_gene: TRBV5-1
j_gene: TRBJ2-1
CDR3aa: CASGGAGDNEQFF
CDR3nt: TGCGCCAGCGGCGGGGCGGGGGACAATGAGCAGTTCTTC

abundance: NA
d_gene: TRBD2
v_gene: TRBV9
j_gene: TRBJ2-1
CDR3aa: CASSVATTSGRGEQFF
CDR3nt: TGTGCCAGCAGCGTAGCTACGACTAGCGGGAGGGGTGAGCAGTTCTTC

abundance: NA
d_gene: TRBD2
v_gene: TRBV18
j_gene: TRBJ2-7
CDR3aa: CASSLGLAGDEQYF
CDR3nt: TGTGCCAGCTCACTCGGACTAGCGGGAGACGAGCAGTACTTC

abundance: NA
d_gene: TRBD2
v_gene: TRBV5-1
j_gene: TRBJ2-7
CDR3aa: CASSSTSAPPYEQYF
CDR3nt: TGCGCCAGCAGCTCGACTAGCGCTCCGCCCTACGAGCAGTACTTC

abundance: NA
d_gene: TRBD1
v_gene: TRBV6-5
j_gene: TRBJ2-2
CDR3aa: CASSYGQGAHTGELFF
CDR3nt: TGTGCCAGCAGTTACGGCCAGGGGGCGCACACCGGGGAGCTGTTTTTT

abundance: NA
d_gene: NA
v_gene: TRBV21-1
j_gene: TRBJ2-7
CDR3aa: CASSQRYRAGEVEQYF
CDR3nt: TGTGCCAGCAGCCAAAGGTACAGGGCGGGGGAGGTCGAGCAGTACTTC

abundance: NA
d_gene: NA
v_gene: TRBV21-1
j_gene: TRBJ2-1
CDR3aa: CASSTRTRFSYNEQFF
CDR3nt: TGTGCCAGCAGCACAAGGACTCGGTTCTCCTACAATGAGCAGTTCTTC

abundance: NA
d_gene: TRBD2
v_gene: TRBV9
j_gene: TRBJ2-7
CDR3aa: CASSVDPGLAGLKNYEQYF
CDR3nt: TGTGCCAGCAGCGTAGATCCCGGACTAGCGGGCTTGAAGAACTACGAGCAGTACTTC

abundance: NA
d_gene: NA
v_gene: TRBV6-5
j_gene: TRBJ1-5
CDR3aa: CASSYADKWNQPQHF
CDR3nt: TGTGCCAGCAGTTATGCGGACAAGTGGAATCAGCCCCAGCATTTT

abundance: NA
d_gene: NA
v_gene: TRBV27
j_gene: TRBJ2-2
CDR3aa: CASSLFAGASGELFF
CDR3nt: TGTGCCAGCAGTTTATTCGCAGGGGCTAGCGGGGAGCTGTTTTTT

abundance: NA
d_gene: NA
v_gene: TRBV9
j_gene: TRBJ2-2
CDR3aa: CASSVVQGTGSTGELFF
CDR3nt: TGTGCCAGCAGCGTAGTGCAGGGGACGGGGTCCACCGGGGAGCTGTTTTTT

abundance: NA
d_gene: TRBD2
v_gene: TRBV7-2
j_gene: TRBJ2-1
CDR3aa: CASSLETSGYNEQFF
CDR3nt: TGTGCCAGCAGCTTAGAAACTAGCGGCTACAATGAGCAGTTCTTC

abundance: NA
d_gene: NA
v_gene: TRBV5-1
j_gene: TRBJ1-1
CDR3aa: CASSLVPPQNTEAFF
CDR3nt: TGCGCCAGCAGCTTGGTACCGCCACAGAACACTGAAGCTTTCTTT

abundance: NA
d_gene: TRBD2
v_gene: TRBV7-9
j_gene: TRBJ2-1
CDR3aa: CASSSSGAGAYNEQFF
CDR3nt: TGTGCCAGCAGCTCCAGTGGTGCGGGAGCCTACAATGAGCAGTTCTTC

abundance: NA
d_gene: NA
v_gene: TRBV6-5
j_gene: TRBJ2-5
CDR3aa: CASSYSAERPETQYF
CDR3nt: TGTGCCAGCAGTTACTCCGCCGAGCGGCCAGAGACCCAGTACTTC

abundance: NA
d_gene: TRBD1
v_gene: TRBV5-1
j_gene: TRBJ2-3
CDR3aa: CASSLDPGQGTDTQYF
CDR3nt: TGCGCCAGCAGCTTGGACCCGGGACAGGGAACAGATACGCAGTATTTT

abundance: NA
d_gene: TRBD2
v_gene: TRBV4-1
j_gene: TRBJ2-1
CDR3aa: CASSLGGGSGISNEQFF
CDR3nt: TGCGCCAGCAGCCTCGGGGGGGGTAGCGGGATAAGCAATGAGCAGTTCTTC

abundance: NA
d_gene: NA
v_gene: TRBV11-2
j_gene: TRBJ2-3
CDR3aa: CASSFASTDTQYF
CDR3nt: TGTGCCAGCAGCTTTGCGAGCACAGATACGCAGTATTTT

abundance: NA
d_gene: NA
v_gene: TRBV5-1
j_gene: TRBJ2-7
CDR3aa: CASSLAGSFREQYF
CDR3nt: TGCGCCAGCAGCTTGGCGGGTAGTTTCCGCGAGCAGTACTTC

abundance: many
d_gene: NA
v_gene: TRBV29-1
j_gene: TRBJ1-5
CDR3aa: CSVVSSGPSQPQHF
CDR3nt: TGCAGCGTTGTGAGTTCAGGGCCATCTCAGCCCCAGCATTTT

abundance: NA
d_gene: TRBD1
v_gene: TRBV28
j_gene: TRBJ2-2
CDR3aa: CASSLSGQRTGELFF
CDR3nt: TGTGCCAGCAGTTTATCGGGACAGAGGACCGGGGAGCTGTTTTTT

abundance: NA
d_gene: NA
v_gene: TRBV19
j_gene: TRBJ1-2
CDR3aa: CASSMLVVANYGYTF
CDR3nt: TGTGCCAGTAGTATGTTAGTAGTAGCTAACTATGGCTACACCTTC

abundance: NA
d_gene: NA
v_gene: TRBV18
j_gene: TRBJ1-2
CDR3aa: CASSRSGGGRLGYTF
CDR3nt: TGTGCCAGCTCACGATCCGGGGGGGGACGCCTCGGCTACACCTTC

abundance: few
d_gene: NA
v_gene: TRBV6-6
j_gene: TRBJ2-3
CDR3aa: CASSYSVGRGDTQYF
CDR3nt: TGTGCCAGCAGTTACTCGGTCGGCCGCGGAGATACGCAGTATTTT

abundance: NA
d_gene: TRBD1
v_gene: TRBV6-1
j_gene: TRBJ2-7
CDR3aa: CASRPGTATYEQYF
CDR3nt: TGTGCCAGCAGACCCGGGACAGCTACCTACGAGCAGTACTTC

abundance: NA
d_gene: NA
v_gene: TRBV5-8
j_gene: TRBJ1-1
CDR3aa: CASSPGLRPEAFF
CDR3nt: TGTGCCAGCAGCCCGGGACTTCGCCCTGAAGCTTTCTTT

abundance: NA
d_gene: TRBD2
v_gene: TRBV2
j_gene: TRBJ2-2
CDR3aa: CASRVSGRAGTGELFF
CDR3nt: TGTGCCAGCAGGGTCAGCGGGAGGGCCGGAACAGGGGAGCTGTTTTTT

abundance: NA
d_gene: NA
v_gene: TRBV9
j_gene: TRBJ2-1
CDR3aa: CASSVGPSSYNEQFF
CDR3nt: TGTGCCAGCAGCGTAGGTCCTAGCTCCTACAATGAGCAGTTCTTC

abundance: NA
d_gene: TRBD1
v_gene: TRBV27
j_gene: TRBJ2-5
CDR3aa: CASSPDRVTETQYF
CDR3nt: TGTGCCAGCAGTCCGGACAGGGTAACTGAGACCCAGTACTTC

abundance: NA
d_gene: TRBD1
v_gene: TRBV6-5
j_gene: TRBJ2-7
CDR3aa: CASSYRQGIYEQYF
CDR3nt: TGTGCCAGCAGTTACCGACAGGGAATCTACGAGCAGTACTTC

abundance: once
d_gene: TRBD1
v_gene: TRBV11-3
j_gene: TRBJ2-5
CDR3aa: CASSRGQARETQYF
CDR3nt: TGTGCCAGCAGCCGGGGACAGGCTCGGGAGACCCAGTACTTC

abundance: NA
d_gene: TRBD2
v_gene: TRBV11-3
j_gene: TRBJ2-2
CDR3aa: CASSSSGWTSGSAGELFF
CDR3nt: TGTGCCAGCAGCTCCTCCGGTTGGACTAGCGGGAGCGCCGGGGAGCTGTTTTTT

abundance: NA
d_gene: TRBD1
v_gene: TRBV11-3
j_gene: TRBJ1-1
CDR3aa: CASSLTGGTEAFF
CDR3nt: TGTGCCAGCAGCCTCACAGGGGGCACTGAAGCTTTCTTT

abundance: NA
d_gene: NA
v_gene: TRBV7-8
j_gene: TRBJ2-1
CDR3aa: CASSVFSGTYNEQFF
CDR3nt: TGTGCCAGCAGCGTTTTTAGCGGTACCTACAATGAGCAGTTCTTC